The 18 T cell receptor beta chains listed next were all sequenced from one sample in a study of cytomegalovirus exposure and HLA in healthy donors. The PCR contained 60 Vbeta and 13 Jbeta primers. The repertoire was sequenced with immunoSEQ multiplex PCR; TCRdb's copy has only in-frame clones and lacks some. The table includes 150,000 to 200,000 clones, around three quarters detected once. The sequencing sample was made of PBMCs. All receptors come from a man between 40 and 49 years old in good health and CMV-seronegative.

The chain has TRBV4-1 and TRBJ1-6; the match to TRBD1 covers 12 bases. The germline V gene encodes CDR1 MGHRA and CDR2 YSYEKL. J was trimmed by 0 bases and V by 5 bases; bases with no gene match: 5. The CDR3 totals 18 residues. CDR3 residues: CASSTGQGAFSYNSPLHF. The CDR3 DNA reads TGCGCCAGCAGCACGGGACAGGGGGCGTTCTCCTATAATTCACCCCTCCACTTT.

The chain couples TRBV7-2 to TRBJ1-2; D may be TRBD1 (5 bases). This CDR3 has 13 amino acids. Trimming shortened V by 6 bases and J by 2 bases, and 10 bases separated the two germline ends. The germline V gene has CDR1 SGHTA and CDR2 FQGNSA. CDR3 sequence: CASSKTENYGYTF. The CDR3 DNA reads TGTGCCAGCAGTAAGACAGAAAACTATGGCTACACCTTC.

Only a few counts were recorded for this clone. V and J are TRBV7-2 and TRBJ2-1; weak D call: TRBD1 (6 bases). V was trimmed by 6 bases and J by 4 bases, leaving 22 bases between them. CDR3 length: 17 residues. Germline CDR1 and CDR2: SGHTA and FQGNSA. The CDR3 region is CASSTSLSGTFYNEQFF. The CDR3, as DNA: TGTGCCAGCAGTACCAGCTTAAGTGGGACATTTTACAATGAGCAGTTCTTC.

V and J are TRBV7-2 and TRBJ2-7, with TRBD1 matching over 7 bases. The V and J ends lost 4 bases and 6 bases, in that order; junction bases with no gene match: 3. The V gene's germline CDR1 is SGHTA and CDR2 FQGNSA. The CDR3 loop spans 12 amino acids. CDR3 bases: TGTGCCAGCAGCTCCCACAGGGGCGAGCAGTACTTC. Encoded protein: CASSSHRGEQYF.

The V gene is TRBV2, the J gene TRBJ2-7; D not resolved. The CDR3 loop spans 12 amino acids. Germline CDR1 is SNHLY and CDR2 is FYNNEI. The ends were cut back, 3 bases at V and 4 bases at J, with 7 bases in the middle. CDR3 in DNA: TGTGCCAGCAGTGAGAACAATTACGAGCAGTACTTC. Translating it yields CASSENNYEQYF.

The CDR3 DNA reads as TGTGCCTGGAGTAAAAGCAGGGGCACGGGGGCTTTCTTT. Residues: CAWSKSRGTGAFF. The chain carries TRBV30 and TRBJ1-1; D may be TRBD1 (6 bases). Germline V gene sequence: CDR1 GTSNPN, CDR2 SVGIG (reference sequence). The ends were cut back, 2 bases at V and 11 bases at J, with 18 bases in the middle. The CDR3 sequence is 13 residues long.

This clone was counted once. This chain connects TRBV6-1 to TRBJ2-3; 7 nucleotides agree with TRBD1. This CDR3 is 13 amino acids long. V gave up 6 bases and J gave up 8 bases; unmatched junction bases: 8. Germline CDR1 is MNHNS and CDR2 is SASEGT. CDR3 amino acids: CASRLGGPGTQYF. For the CDR3, the DNA is TGTGCCAGCAGACTAGGGGGCCCCGGTACGCAGTATTTT.

This rearrangement joins TRBV18 to TRBJ1-3, with 8 bases matching TRBD1. J lost 4 bases, V lost 3 bases, and 8 bases had no gene match. Germline CDR1 reads KGHSH; CDR2 reads LQKENI. This CDR3 has 16 amino acids. CDR3 residues: CASSPQGAMEGNTIYF. For the CDR3, the DNA is TGTGCCAGCTCACCTCAGGGGGCAATGGAAGGAAACACCATATATTTT.

This clone was detected a few times. DNA for the CDR3: TGTGCCAGCAGCCCTTCGCTGGGGCGAAGCACAGATACGCAGTATTTT. This translates into CASSPSLGRSTDTQYF. This chain links TRBV7-2 with TRBJ2-3; D possibly corresponds to TRBD1 (5 bases). Trimming stripped 5 bases from V and 0 bases from J, with 15 bases between. Germline loops: CDR1 SGHTA, CDR2 FQGNSA. This CDR3 contains 16 residues.

CDR3 amino acids: CASSGHQVISADTQYF. CDR3 nucleotides: TGCGCCAGCAGCGGACACCAGGTAATTTCCGCAGATACGCAGTATTTT. V gene TRBV5-1 combines with J gene TRBJ2-3; a possible D gene is TRBD1 (5 bases). CDR3 length: 16 amino acids. Trimming removed 4 bases from V and 4 bases from J, with 19 bases in between. Germline values: CDR1 SGHRS, CDR2 YFSETQ.

The rearrangement uses TRBV11-3 and TRBJ2-2; unclear D gene. The CDR3 runs 14 residues. Trimming stripped 5 bases from V and 2 bases from J, with 9 bases between. CDR1 and CDR2 (germline): SGHNT, YENEEA. The CDR3 here is CASSPGLNTGELFF. The CDR3 coding sequence is TGTGCCAGCAGCCCCGGTCTTAACACCGGGGAGCTGTTTTTT.

The gene calls are TRBV11-3 and TRBJ2-1; D perhaps matches TRBD2 (6 bases). The V and J ends lost 8 bases and 8 bases respectively, with 16 bases between them. Germline CDR1 SGHNT, CDR2 YENEEA. This CDR3 spans 13 amino acids. The CDR3 protein is CASAWGGNDEQFF. CDR3 sequence (DNA): TGTGCCAGCGCTTGGGGAGGAAACGATGAGCAGTTCTTC. Drawing the rest from reference TRBV11-3 and TRBJ2-1, the complete variable domain is EAGVVQSPRYKIIEKKQPVAFWCNPISGHNTLYWYLQNLGQGPELLIRYENEEAVDDSQLPKDRFSAERLKGVDSTLKIQPAELGDSAVYLCASAWGGNDEQFFGPGTRLTVL.

This chain links TRBV10-3 with TRBJ1-1; D is perhaps TRBD1 (6 bases). The germline gives CDR1 ENHRY, CDR2 SYGVKD. Deletions cut 3 bases from V and 0 bases from J, with 20 bases between. The CDR3 extends over 18 amino acids. CDR3 coding DNA: TGTGCCATCAGTGACCCCGAGGGGGGGTTCGGGTTGAACACTGAAGCTTTCTTT. This codes for CAISDPEGGFGLNTEAFF.

On this clone itself: Likely a read error: the CDR3 ends without its conserved phenylalanine or tryptophan. This rearrangement joins TRBV6-5 to TRBJ2-7; no clear D gene. Trimming stripped 0 bases from V and 9 bases from J, with 15 bases between. The CDR3 contains 14 residues. The germline V gene has CDR1 MNHEY and CDR2 SVGAGI. The CDR3 nucleotides read TGTGCCAGCAGTTACTCGAGAGTTACTGGCGGGCAGTACCTC. Translating gives CASSYSRVTGGQYL.

This clone was seen more than once but under ten times. The V and J genes are TRBV2 and TRBJ1-2, with TRBD1 matching 9 bases. The CDR3 is 16 amino acids. The germline V gene encodes CDR1 SNHLY and CDR2 FYNNEI. Trimming took 7 bases from V and 0 from J; bases not matched to a gene: 9. In DNA form, the CDR3 reads TGTGCCAGCATAAAGGGCAGACAGGGGGCTAACTATGGCTACACCTTC. Translation gives CASIKGRQGANYGYTF.

This clone was detected only once. The chain combines TRBV5-8 with TRBJ1-4, with 9 bases aligning to TRBD1. The CDR3 length is 19 residues. CDR1 and CDR2 (germline): SGHTS, YDEGEE. Trimming removed 1 base from V and 8 bases from J; junction bases left unmatched: 18. In DNA, the CDR3 is TGTGCCAGCAGCTTGCGCCAACTAGGTCGGACAGGGGTTCGAGAAAAACTGTTTTTT. It codes for CASSLRQLGRTGVREKLFF. Using reference TRBV5-8 and TRBJ1-4 for the parts outside the CDR3, the full variable domain is EAGVTQSPTHLIKTRGQQATLRCSPISGHTSVYWYQQALGLGLQFLLWYDEGEERNRGNFPPRFSGRQFPNYSSELNVNALELEDSALYLCASSLRQLGRTGVREKLFFGSGTQLSVL.

The table lists this clone with a few counts. The chain uses TRBV7-2 and TRBJ2-1, with 8 nucleotides matching TRBD1. Germline lookup yields CDR1 SGHTA and CDR2 FQGNSA. CDR3 length equals 16 residues. With V trimmed by 1 base and J by 8 bases, 10 bases remained unmatched. The CDR3 protein is CASSLGGTGVIHEQFF. The CDR3 region has the DNA TGTGCCAGCAGCTTAGGGGGGACAGGCGTGATCCATGAGCAGTTCTTC.

The rearrangement joins TRBV7-2 to TRBJ2-7; 7 nucleotides align to TRBD1. V was pared by 4 bases and J by 2 bases, with 5 bases of the junction left unmatched. Germline V CDR1 and CDR2: SGHTA, FQGNSA. This CDR3 contains 14 residues. CDR3 sequence: CASSSTGTAYEQYF. For the CDR3, the DNA is TGTGCCAGCAGCTCAACCGGGACAGCCTACGAGCAGTACTTC.